These T cell receptor beta chains were read from a single sample in a study of T cells in Graves' hyperthyroidism and ophthalmopathy. MiXCR, applied by TCRdb to the multiplex PCR reads, yields one record per CDR3 protein. The repertoire consists of over 500,000 distinct CDR3 sequences, with around 15% occurring once and the leading ten covering about 15%. Sequencing was carried out using blood. All receptors come from a woman aged 40 to 50 with Graves' hyperthyroidism. CDR3s leave out the opening cysteine and the closing phenylalanine or tryptophan. Clone size is shown for a subset of rows, as once, few, many or a class of expanded clone.

TRBJ1-4 | many | TRBV7-2 | ASTPGTGNEKLF
TRBJ1-1 | many | TRBV29-1 | SVAQWGGTEAF
TRBJ2-3 | many | TRBV10-1 | ASSEFGGLATTQY
TRBJ2-2 | many | TRBV28 | ASSGGDLDTGELF
TRBJ2-7 | NA | TRBV20-1 | SAVSEGAGLITYEQY
TRBJ1-2 | NA | TRBV11-2 | ASSLDRDHGYT
TRBJ2-1 | many | TRBV15 | ATSRNKGTSMF
TRBJ2-3 | many | TRBV29-1 | SVEKASGNTDTQY
TRBJ2-5 | many | TRBV28 | ASSSLRADLPGETQY
TRBJ2-1 | NA | TRBV14 | ASSHQTGPYNEQF
TRBJ2-2 | many | TRBV24-1 | ATSDSMISRELF
TRBJ1-2 | NA | TRBV6-1 | ASSSMDRGIGGYT
TRBJ2-4 | many | TRBV28 | ASSLRGSSAKNIQY
TRBJ2-2 | NA | TRBV6-1 | ASRYWTGGNTGELF
TRBJ2-3 | NA | TRBV28 | ASTLAGRTDTQY
TRBJ1-1 | NA | TRBV10-1 | ASSDSGREAF
TRBJ2-1 | many | TRBV12-3/TRBV12-4 | ASTKDRVTYNEQF
TRBJ2-1 | NA | TRBV3-1 | ASSQERLKLSYNEQF
TRBJ2-1 | many | TRBV15 | ATSTNSGNYNEQF
TRBJ1-3 | NA | TRBV7-9 | ASSLSWVSGNTIY
TRBJ1-1 | many | TRBV27 | ASSLSGRRTEAF
TRBJ2-3 | many | TRBV20-1 | SARVSGGVTDTQY
TRBJ2-7 | NA | TRBV13 | ASSFTRLNEQY
TRBJ2-2 | NA | TRBV19 | ATQGLAGSIGELF
TRBJ1-1 | NA | TRBV6-1 | ASSDSRMNTEAF
TRBJ1-1 | NA | TRBV19 | ASTLQGLNTEAF
TRBJ2-1 | many | TRBV20-1 | SARDGGMGNNEQF
TRBJ2-5 | NA | TRBV5-4 | ASSLSPGTETQY
TRBJ2-2 | NA | TRBV4-1 | ASSQRLWTSENTGELF
TRBJ2-3 | few | TRBV6-1 | ASSEGLAGAADTQY
TRBJ2-7 | NA | TRBV20-1 | SARTPSGAYEQY
TRBJ2-5 | many | TRBV7-6 | ASSLTQGIGETQY
TRBJ1-1 | few | TRBV18 | ASSPGGQTTEAF
TRBJ2-3 | NA | TRBV7-9 | ASSLGRLAPSTDTQY
TRBJ2-5 | NA | TRBV7-9 | ASSARQVPQETQY
TRBJ2-2 | many | TRBV6-6 | ASSYGPGELF
TRBJ1-2 | many | TRBV5-1 | ASSLVRGARDGYT
TRBJ2-5 | NA | TRBV6-1 | ASSGYSGGFQETQY
TRBJ2-1 | many | TRBV3-1 | ASSQTLLYNEQF
TRBJ1-6 | few | TRBV27 | ASSAGHGPPNSPLH
TRBJ1-2 | many | TRBV3-1 | ASGQGRGLVGYGYT
TRBJ2-1 | NA | TRBV7-2 | ASSVLAGASSLDASGVGEQF
TRBJ1-4 | many | TRBV5-1 | ASSLAKTGGNEKLF
TRBJ2-5 | few | TRBV7-2 | ASSPGFTSGVETQY
TRBJ2-1 | many | TRBV20-1 | SATRQGLAGVRVSNEQF
TRBJ2-1 | NA | TRBV10-3 | AISGLNNEQF
TRBJ2-1 | many | TRBV5-8 | ASSLRLAGVYEQF
TRBJ2-5 | many | TRBV12-3/TRBV12-4 | ASSLGRDGETQY
TRBJ2-7 | NA | TRBV20-1 | SAIKGPVYEQY
TRBJ2-2 | many | TRBV5-1 | ASSLEFRGGGELF
TRBJ2-2 | NA | TRBV3-1 | ASSQANRAGELF
TRBJ2-1 | many | TRBV12-3/TRBV12-4 | ASSFSASGRYEQF
TRBJ1-2 | NA | TRBV10-2 | ASKSTATYGYT